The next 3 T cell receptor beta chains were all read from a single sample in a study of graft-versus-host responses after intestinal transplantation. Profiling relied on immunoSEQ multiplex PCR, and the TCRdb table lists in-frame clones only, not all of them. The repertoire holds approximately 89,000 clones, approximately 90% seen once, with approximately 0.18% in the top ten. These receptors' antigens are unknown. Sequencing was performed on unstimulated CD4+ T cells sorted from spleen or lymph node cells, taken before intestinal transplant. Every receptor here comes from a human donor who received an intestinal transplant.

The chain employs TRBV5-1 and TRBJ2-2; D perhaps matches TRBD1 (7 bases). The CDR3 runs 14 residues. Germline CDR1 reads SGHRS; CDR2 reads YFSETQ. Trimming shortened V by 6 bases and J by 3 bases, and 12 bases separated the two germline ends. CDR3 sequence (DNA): TGCGCCAGCAATGGAGGGGGCTACACCGGGGAGCTGTTTTTT. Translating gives CASNGGGYTGELFF.

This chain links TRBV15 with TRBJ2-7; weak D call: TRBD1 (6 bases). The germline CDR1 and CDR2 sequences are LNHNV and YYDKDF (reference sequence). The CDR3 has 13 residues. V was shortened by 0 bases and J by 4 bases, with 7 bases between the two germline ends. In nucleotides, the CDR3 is TGTGCCACCAGCAGAGATAGGGGGTACGAGCAGTACTTC. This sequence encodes CATSRDRGYEQYF.

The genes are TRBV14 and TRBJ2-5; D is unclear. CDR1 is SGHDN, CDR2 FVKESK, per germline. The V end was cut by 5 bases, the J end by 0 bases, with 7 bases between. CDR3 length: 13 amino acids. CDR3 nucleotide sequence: TGTGCCAGCAGCTCCCCGTACCAAGAGACCCAGTACTTC. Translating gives CASSSPYQETQYF. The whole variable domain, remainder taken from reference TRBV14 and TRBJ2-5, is EAGVTQFPSHSVIEKGQTVTLRCDPISGHDNLYWYRRVMGKEIKFLLHFVKESKQDESGMPNNRFLAERTGGTYSTLKVQPAELEDSGVYFCASSSPYQETQYFGPGTRLLVL.